The clone carrying this TCR beta chain was counted ten times or more. Its specificity is not known. TCRdb itself ran the reads through MiXCR, one entry per CDR3 protein. The table records 450,000 to 600,000 distinct CDR3 sequences, roughly 12% of them present only once. This sample is part of a study of T cell repertoires in cytomegalovirus infection. The wider study: Signatures in public TCR beta sequences pointed to both CMV infection and matching HLA type.

Study observations and caveats: Clonotype analysis showed dominance of the ex vivo response by HLA-C-restricted CMV-specific TCR beta clonotypes.

This CDR3 contains 16 residues. The germline CDR1 and CDR2 sequences are SGHTA and FQGNSA. Trimming took off 1 base at V and 3 bases at J, with 14 bases between the two ends. The chain joins TRBV7-2 to TRBJ2-3; weak D call: TRBD1 (6 bases). This sequence was found in a human donor in good health (CMV status not recorded). Some clones in this sample may be carry-over from other donors' samples. The sequenced sample was PBMCs. The CDR3 sequence is CASSLEGADRTDTQYF. The CDR3 DNA is TGTGCCAGCAGCTTAGAAGGGGCGGACAGAACAGATACGCAGTATTTT.